Sequencing of this TCR beta chain was carried out in a study of blood T cell repertoires in COVID-19. In the study overall: COVID-19 samples collected from the United States, Italy and Spain covered acute and convalescent phases.

The germline V gene encodes CDR1 SGHAT and CDR2 FQDESV (reference sequence). V lost 5 bases and J lost 5; bases outside the gene matches: 11. This CDR3 is built from 16 residues. Original analysis: Cell counts per sample came from amplifying reference gene primers. Assay used: immunoSEQ multiplex PCR; TCRdb lists only in-frame clones, some missing. V, J and clone size are taken as reported in that table, and D and trimming were inferred from the DNA itself. The table records 250,000 to 300,000 clones, more than 75% of them present only once. Patients from Seattle were sampled longitudinally, starting during active infection.

V usage is TRBV11-1 and J usage is TRBJ2-4; TRBD2 aligns across 8 bases. The specimen was peripheral blood. The sequence was obtained from an older woman with COVID-19, enrolled during active disease. CDR3 amino acids: CASSRSGGLGENIQYF. The CDR3, as DNA: TGTGCCAGCAGCCGTTCGGGGGGACTAGGCGAAAACATTCAGTACTTC.